This TCR beta chain was profiled in a study of CD4+ T cells in melanoma. Study-level findings and limits: Neoantigen-specific CD4+ T cells in melanoma reportedly had diverse differentiation states. CD8+ T cell, macrophage and B cell function reportedly correlated with neoantigen-specific CD4+ T cells.

To note about this clone: The target antigen is unknown.

This CDR3 has 13 residues. In germline, CDR1 is SNHLY, CDR2 FYNNEI. Trimming cost V 6 bases and J 6 bases; bases outside gene matches: 5. The method was immunoSEQ multiplex PCR; TCRdb's version includes in-frame clones alone and lacks a portion of them. The data show about 11,000 clones, 55% to 75% seen once. The sample was cells from a culture (not recorded whether cultured in vitro). The sequence was collected from a human donor with melanoma. The genes are TRBV2 and TRBJ2-1, with 7 bases that match TRBD1. CDR3 protein: CASSPTGINEQFF. CDR3 in DNA: TGTGCCAGCAGCCCGACAGGGATCAATGAGCAGTTCTTC.